The 15 T cell receptor beta chains below were found in one sample sequenced in a study of PD-L1 blockade in urothelial cancer. Time point in this sample: peripheral blood 6 weeks after treatment start. The table came from immunoSEQ multiplex PCR; TCRdb's copy has only in-frame clones and leaves some out. In the table there are about 36,000 clones, over 65% of which are singletons. The input for sequencing was PBMCs, taken around atezolizumab (anti-PD-L1) treatment. These receptors all come from a man between 40 and 49 years old with urothelial cancer.

This sequence joins TRBV7-9 and TRBJ2-2; weak D call: TRBD1 (5 bases). Looked up from germline, CDR1 is SEHNR and CDR2 is FQNEAQ (reference sequence). The CDR3 runs to 13 residues. The V and J ends lost 5 bases and 6 bases respectively, with 10 bases between them. The CDR3 sequence: CASSVRGAGELFF. The CDR3 DNA sequence: TGTGCCAGCAGCGTTAGGGGCGCCGGGGAGCTGTTTTTT.

This rearrangement joins TRBV5-6 to TRBJ1-5; the match to TRBD1 covers 9 bases. Germline loops: CDR1 SGHDT, CDR2 YYEEEE. This CDR3 comprises 15 residues. V lost 4 bases, J lost 1 base, and 3 bases stayed unmatched. This CDR3 is CASSRGQGSNQPQHF. The CDR3 bases are TGTGCCAGCAGCCGGGGACAGGGAAGCAATCAGCCCCAGCATTTT.

The V gene is TRBV30, the J gene TRBJ1-2, with a possible D match to TRBD1 (6 bases). This CDR3 contains 13 residues. V was pared by 1 base and J by 2 bases, with 8 bases between. In germline, CDR1 is GTSNPN, CDR2 SVGIG (reference sequence). The CDR3 DNA is TGTGCCTGGAGTGCAGGGGAAAACTATGGCTACACCTTC. It codes for CAWSAGENYGYTF.

The chain employs TRBV20-1 and TRBJ2-1; D is uncertain. The CDR3 runs 11 residues. The ends were cut back, 6 bases at V and 9 bases at J, with 12 bases in the middle. Germline CDR1 DFQATT, CDR2 SNEGSKA (reference sequence). CDR3 protein: CSAPSGTEQFF. The DNA of the CDR3 is TGCAGTGCCCCGTCCGGTACTGAGCAGTTCTTC.

This clone has just one count. The genes are TRBV19 and TRBJ1-1; 9 nucleotides align to TRBD1. This CDR3 region has 16 residues. Germline V gene lookup returns CDR1 LNHDA and CDR2 SQIVND (reference sequence). Losses at the gene ends were 3 bases for V and 5 bases for J; bases not matched to a gene: 10. The CDR3, as DNA: TGTGCCAGTAGTATCGGGGGACAGGGCCAAGGGACTGAAGCTTTCTTT. Amino acids: CASSIGGQGQGTEAFF.

The V gene is TRBV6-6, the J gene TRBJ1-4; 8 nucleotides match TRBD1. The V gene end was trimmed by 4 bases and the J gene end by 6 bases; junction bases not matched to a gene: 7. Germline V CDR1 and CDR2: MNHNY, SVGAGI (reference sequence). The CDR3 has 15 residues. CDR3 loop: CASSSPTGVDEKLFF. CDR3 nucleotides: TGTGCCAGCAGTTCTCCGACAGGGGTAGATGAAAAACTGTTTTTT.

The J gene is TRBJ2-7, the V gene TRBV4-1; possible D gene TRBD2, 6 bases. The CDR3 is made up of 15 amino acids. Germline values: CDR1 MGHRA, CDR2 YSYEKL. V was pared by 2 bases and J by 4 bases, with 15 bases between. DNA for the CDR3: TGCGCCAGCAGCCAAACTACGGGAGAGCAATACGAGCAGTACTTC. This translates into CASSQTTGEQYEQYF.

The chain combines TRBV10-3 with TRBJ1-2; 9 bases are shared with TRBD1. Germline CDR1 is ENHRY and CDR2 is SYGVKD. CDR3 length equals 15 residues. Unmatched junction bases numbered 9, after V lost 6 bases and J lost 4 bases. CDR3: CAISAEGTGTYGYTF. The DNA of the CDR3 is TGTGCCATCAGCGCGGAGGGGACAGGGACCTATGGCTACACCTTC.

This chain links TRBV29-1 with TRBJ2-7; a weak D match, TRBD1 (6 bases). The germline V and J ends were trimmed by 6 bases and 4 bases, with 10 bases remaining between them. Germline CDR1 is SQVTM and CDR2 is ANQGSEA. This CDR3 region has 11 residues. The CDR3 reads CSVGQIYEQYF. The DNA for the CDR3 is TGCAGCGTCGGACAGATTTACGAGCAGTACTTC.

The chain recombines TRBV11-3 with TRBJ2-7, with 7 bases matching TRBD2. V gave up 10 bases and J gave up 3 bases; unmatched junction bases: 21. Germline values: CDR1 SGHNT, CDR2 YENEEA. The CDR3 is 17 residues long. CDR3 loop: CATQLNLNGGIGYEQYF. The CDR3 nucleotides are TGTGCCACCCAGCTTAATCTTAACGGGGGGATCGGCTACGAGCAGTACTTC.

CDR3 sequence reads: CASGAAPSPDTQYF. The CDR3 nucleotides are TGCGCCAGTGGGGCCGCTCCCAGTCCAGATACGCAGTATTTT. The J gene is TRBJ2-3, the V gene TRBV5-1; TRBD1 might be the D (5 bases). The CDR3 is 14 amino acids. The germline V and J ends were trimmed by 8 bases and 4 bases, with 17 bases remaining between them. Germline CDR1 and CDR2: SGHRS and YFSETQ.

The J gene is TRBJ1-3, the V gene TRBV9; no firm D call. The germline V and J ends were trimmed by 0 bases and 2 bases, with 9 bases remaining between them. The CDR3 covers 15 residues. CDR1 is SGDLS and CDR2 is YYNGEE in the germline V gene. The chain's CDR3 is CASSVESGAGNTIYF. The CDR3 DNA sequence: TGTGCCAGCAGCGTAGAGTCCGGAGCTGGAAACACCATATATTTT.

The chain employs TRBV19 and TRBJ2-3; the D gene is possibly TRBD1 (5 bases). The germline gives CDR1 LNHDA, CDR2 SQIVND (reference sequence). The CDR3 loop spans 13 amino acids. Trimming removed 6 bases at V and 0 bases at J, with 7 bases between. Here the CDR3 DNA reads TGTGCCAGTAGGCAGGGAAGCACAGATACGCAGTATTTT. Translated: CASRQGSTDTQYF.

On this clone itself: An end of the junction differs from the germline gene, which may be a read error. V gene TRBV10-3 combines with J gene TRBJ2-1; D perhaps matches TRBD1 (6 bases). This CDR3 spans 17 amino acids. The germline CDR1 and CDR2 sequences are ENHRY and SYGVKD. The CDR3 sequence is CAISSSFNRVGVNEQFF. The CDR3 DNA reads TGTGCTATCAGTTCAAGTTTCAACAGGGTGGGAGTCAATGAGCAGTTCTTC.

The chain couples TRBV5-1 to TRBJ1-2; D is uncertain. With 4 bases removed from V and 3 bases from J, the gap between germline ends came to 10 bases. Germline V gene sequence: CDR1 SGHRS, CDR2 YFSETQ. This CDR3 has 13 amino acids. CDR3 loop: CASSNPSDYGYTF. The CDR3 DNA follows: TGCGCCAGCAGCAACCCAAGCGACTATGGCTACACCTTC.